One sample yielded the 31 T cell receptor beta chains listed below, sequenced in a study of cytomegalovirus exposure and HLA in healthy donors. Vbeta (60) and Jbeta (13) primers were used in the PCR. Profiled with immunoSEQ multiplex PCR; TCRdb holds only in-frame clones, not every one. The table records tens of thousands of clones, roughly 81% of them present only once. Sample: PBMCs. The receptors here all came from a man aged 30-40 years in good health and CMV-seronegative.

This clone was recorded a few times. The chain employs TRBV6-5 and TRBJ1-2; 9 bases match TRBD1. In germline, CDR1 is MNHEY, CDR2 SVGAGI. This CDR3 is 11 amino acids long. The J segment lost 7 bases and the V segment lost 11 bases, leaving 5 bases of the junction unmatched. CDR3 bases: TGTGCCGTACAGGGGGCGGGTGGCTACACCTTC. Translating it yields CAVQGAGGYTF.

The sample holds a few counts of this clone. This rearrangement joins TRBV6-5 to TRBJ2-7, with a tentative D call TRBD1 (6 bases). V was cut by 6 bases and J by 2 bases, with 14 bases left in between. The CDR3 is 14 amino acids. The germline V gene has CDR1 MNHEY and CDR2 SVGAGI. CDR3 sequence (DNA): TGTGCCAGCAGCGATCAGGGGCCTACCTACGAGCAGTACTTC. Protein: CASSDQGPTYEQYF.

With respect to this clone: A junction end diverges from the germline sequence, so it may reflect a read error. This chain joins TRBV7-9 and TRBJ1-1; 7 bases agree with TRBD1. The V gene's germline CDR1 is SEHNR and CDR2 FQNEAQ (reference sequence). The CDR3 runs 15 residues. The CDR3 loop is CSSSLSGGGDYAAFF. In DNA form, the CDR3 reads TGTTCCAGCAGCCTCTCTGGAGGGGGCGATTATGCAGCTTTCTTT.

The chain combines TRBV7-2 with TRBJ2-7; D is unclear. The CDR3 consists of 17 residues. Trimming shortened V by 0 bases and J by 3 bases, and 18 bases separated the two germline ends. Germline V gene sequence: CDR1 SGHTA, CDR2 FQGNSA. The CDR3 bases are TGTGCCAGCAGCTTAGCTCTCAGCTCCGGCCCGGGCTACGAGCAGTACTTC. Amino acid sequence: CASSLALSSGPGYEQYF.

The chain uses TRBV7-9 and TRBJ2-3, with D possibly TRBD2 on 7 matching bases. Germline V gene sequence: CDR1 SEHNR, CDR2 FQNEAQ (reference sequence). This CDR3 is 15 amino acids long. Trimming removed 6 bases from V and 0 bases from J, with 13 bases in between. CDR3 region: CASSEGGGSTDTQYF. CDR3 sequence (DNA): TGTGCCAGCAGTGAAGGGGGGGGTAGCACAGATACGCAGTATTTT.

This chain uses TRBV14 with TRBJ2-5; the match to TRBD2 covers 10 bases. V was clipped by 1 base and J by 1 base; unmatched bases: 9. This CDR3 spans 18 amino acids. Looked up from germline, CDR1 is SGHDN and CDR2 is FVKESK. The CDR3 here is CASSQGLAGGPFQETQYF. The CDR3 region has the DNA TGTGCCAGCAGCCAAGGGTTAGCGGGAGGACCCTTCCAAGAGACCCAGTACTTC.

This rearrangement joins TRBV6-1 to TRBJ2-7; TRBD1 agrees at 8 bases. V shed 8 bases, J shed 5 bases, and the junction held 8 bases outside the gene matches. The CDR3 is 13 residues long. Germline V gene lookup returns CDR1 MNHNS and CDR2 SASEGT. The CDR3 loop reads CASARGLSNEQYF. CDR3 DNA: TGTGCCAGCGCCAGGGGGCTTTCGAACGAGCAGTACTTC.

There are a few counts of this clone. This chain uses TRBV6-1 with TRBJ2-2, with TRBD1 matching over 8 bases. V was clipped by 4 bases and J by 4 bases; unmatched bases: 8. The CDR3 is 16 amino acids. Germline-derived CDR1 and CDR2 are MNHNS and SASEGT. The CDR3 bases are TGTGCCAGCAGTGGCCTGCCGGGACAGGTCACCGGGGAGCTGTTTTTT. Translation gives CASSGLPGQVTGELFF.

CDR3 residues: CASSQGLATGNEQFF. The CDR3 region has the DNA TGTGCCAGCAGTCAGGGACTAGCGACAGGCAATGAGCAGTTCTTC. This chain connects TRBV6-6 to TRBJ2-1, with 10 nucleotides matching TRBD2. The CDR3 consists of 15 residues. Germline CDR1 is MNHNY and CDR2 is SVGAGI (reference sequence). V shed 5 bases and J 6 bases; nucleotides not matched to a gene: 7.

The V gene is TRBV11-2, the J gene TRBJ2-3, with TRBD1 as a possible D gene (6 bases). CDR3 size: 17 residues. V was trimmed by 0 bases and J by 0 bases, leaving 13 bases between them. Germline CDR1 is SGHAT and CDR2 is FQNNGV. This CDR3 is CASSLDQQGRSTDTQYF. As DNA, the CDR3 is TGTGCCAGCAGCTTAGATCAACAGGGACGGAGCACAGATACGCAGTATTTT.

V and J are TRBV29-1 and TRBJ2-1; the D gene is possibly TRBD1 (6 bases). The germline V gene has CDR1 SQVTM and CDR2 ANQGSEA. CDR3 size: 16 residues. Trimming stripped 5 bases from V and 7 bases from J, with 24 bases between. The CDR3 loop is CSVRWGRRRPANEQFF. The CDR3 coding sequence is TGCAGCGTTAGATGGGGGCGGCGGCGGCCAGCAAATGAGCAGTTCTTC.

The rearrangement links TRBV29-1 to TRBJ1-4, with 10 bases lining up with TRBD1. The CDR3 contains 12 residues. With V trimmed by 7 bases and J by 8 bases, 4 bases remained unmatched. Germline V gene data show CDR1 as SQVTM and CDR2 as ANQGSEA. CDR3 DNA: TGCAGCGCCAGACAGGGGGCAGAAAAACTGTTTTTT. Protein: CSARQGAEKLFF.

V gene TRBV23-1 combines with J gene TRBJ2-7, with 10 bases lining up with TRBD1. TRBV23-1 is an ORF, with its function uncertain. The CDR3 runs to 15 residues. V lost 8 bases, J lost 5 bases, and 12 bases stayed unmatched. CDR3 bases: TGCGCCAGCCCCCCGGGACAGGGGATAATCGACGAGCAGTACTTC. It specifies CASPPGQGIIDEQYF.

The DNA of the CDR3 is TGTGCCAGCATTGGACAGGGGGCTGGTGGCTACACCTTC. It specifies CASIGQGAGGYTF. The V gene is TRBV2, the J gene TRBJ1-2; 11 bases align to TRBD1. CDR1 SNHLY and CDR2 FYNNEI come from the germline V gene. The CDR3 has 13 residues. Trimming at V came to 7 bases and at J to 7 bases, leaving 5 bases not matched to a gene.

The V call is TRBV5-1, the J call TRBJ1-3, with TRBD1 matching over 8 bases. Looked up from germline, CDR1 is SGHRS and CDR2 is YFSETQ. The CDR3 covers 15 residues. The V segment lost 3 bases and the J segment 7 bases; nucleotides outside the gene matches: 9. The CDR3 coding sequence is TGCGCCAGCAGCTCGTCCGGGACAGGCCTCAACACCATATATTTT. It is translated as CASSSSGTGLNTIYF.

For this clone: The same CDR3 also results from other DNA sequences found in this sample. CDR3 residues: CASSFPDRGRTEAFF. In DNA, the CDR3 is TGTGCCAGCAGTTTCCCGGATAGGGGAAGAACTGAAGCTTTCTTT. The chain has TRBV28 and TRBJ1-1, with TRBD1 as a possible D gene (5 bases). The CDR3 runs to 15 residues. The germline V gene encodes CDR1 MDHEN and CDR2 SYDVKM. Between the trimmed V and J ends, which lost 3 bases and 5 bases, there was a span of 16 bases.

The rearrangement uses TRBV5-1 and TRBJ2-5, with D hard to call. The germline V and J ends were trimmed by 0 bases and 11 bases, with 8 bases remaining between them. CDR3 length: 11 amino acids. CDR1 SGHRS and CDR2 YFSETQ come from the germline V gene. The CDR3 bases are TGCGCCAGCAGCTTGGGTTTGGAGCAGTACTTC. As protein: CASSLGLEQYF.

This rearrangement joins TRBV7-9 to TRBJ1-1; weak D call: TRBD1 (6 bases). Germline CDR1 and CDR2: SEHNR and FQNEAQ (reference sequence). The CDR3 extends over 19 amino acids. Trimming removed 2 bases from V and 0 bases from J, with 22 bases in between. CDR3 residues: CASSLKDLRGRDMNTEAFF. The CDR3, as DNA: TGTGCCAGCAGCTTAAAAGACTTACGGGGGAGGGACATGAACACTGAAGCTTTCTTT. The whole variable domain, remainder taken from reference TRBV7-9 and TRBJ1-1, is DTGVSQNPRHKITKRGQNVTFRCDPISEHNRLYWYRQTLGQGPEFLTYFQNEAQLEKSRLLSDRFSAERPKGSFSTLEIQRTEQGDSAMYLCASSLKDLRGRDMNTEAFFGQGTRLTVV.

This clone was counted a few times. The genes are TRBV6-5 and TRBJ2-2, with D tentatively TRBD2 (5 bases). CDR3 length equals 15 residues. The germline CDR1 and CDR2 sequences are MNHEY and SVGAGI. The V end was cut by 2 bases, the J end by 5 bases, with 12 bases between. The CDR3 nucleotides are TGTGCCAGCAGTTACACCGTTCGGGGAACCGGGGAGCTGTTTTTT. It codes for CASSYTVRGTGELFF.

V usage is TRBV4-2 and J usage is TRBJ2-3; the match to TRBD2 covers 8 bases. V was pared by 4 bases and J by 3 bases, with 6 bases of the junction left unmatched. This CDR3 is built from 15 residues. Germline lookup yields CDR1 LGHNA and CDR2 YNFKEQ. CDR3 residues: CASSPGGGRTDTQYF. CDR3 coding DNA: TGTGCCAGCAGCCCCGGGGGGGGGAGAACAGATACGCAGTATTTT.

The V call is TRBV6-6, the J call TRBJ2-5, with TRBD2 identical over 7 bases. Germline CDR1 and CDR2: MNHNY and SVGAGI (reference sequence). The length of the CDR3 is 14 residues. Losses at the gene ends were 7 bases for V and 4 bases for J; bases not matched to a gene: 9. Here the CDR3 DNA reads TGTGCCAGCACCCAAGGACTAGTTGGAGAGACCCAGTACTTC. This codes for CASTQGLVGETQYF.

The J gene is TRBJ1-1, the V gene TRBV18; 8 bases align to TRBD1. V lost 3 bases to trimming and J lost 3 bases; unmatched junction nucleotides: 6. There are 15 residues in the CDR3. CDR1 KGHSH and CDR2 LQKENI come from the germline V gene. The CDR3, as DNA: TGTGCCAGCTCACCGCTACAGGGGGGGGACACTGAAGCTTTCTTT. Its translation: CASSPLQGGDTEAFF.

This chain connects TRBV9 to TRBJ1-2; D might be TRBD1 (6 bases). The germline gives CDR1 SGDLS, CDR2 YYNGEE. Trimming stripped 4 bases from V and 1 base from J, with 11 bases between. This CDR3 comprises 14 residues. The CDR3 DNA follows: TGTGCCAGCAGCTCTGGACAGCTTAACTATGGCTACACCTTC. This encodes CASSSGQLNYGYTF. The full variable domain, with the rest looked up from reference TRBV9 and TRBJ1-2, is DSGVTQTPKHLITATGQRVTLRCSPRSGDLSVYWYQQSLDQGLQFLIQYYNGEERAKGNILERFSAQQFPDLHSELNLSSLELGDSALYFCASSSGQLNYGYTFGSGTRLTVV.

This CDR3 is CASSLSATGNYGYTF. The CDR3 bases are TGCGCCAGCAGCTTGAGCGCGACAGGGAACTATGGCTACACCTTC. This chain uses TRBV5-1 with TRBJ1-2; 7 positions match TRBD1. The CDR3 has 15 residues. The V and J ends lost 1 base and 2 bases, in that order; junction bases with no gene match: 5. Germline assignment: CDR1 SGHRS and CDR2 YFSETQ.

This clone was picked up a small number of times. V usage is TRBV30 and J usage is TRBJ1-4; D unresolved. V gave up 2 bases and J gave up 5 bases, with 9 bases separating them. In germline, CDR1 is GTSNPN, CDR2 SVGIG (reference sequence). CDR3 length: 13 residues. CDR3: CAWSPGPNEKLFF. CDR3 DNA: TGTGCCTGGAGTCCTGGCCCAAATGAAAAACTGTTTTTT.

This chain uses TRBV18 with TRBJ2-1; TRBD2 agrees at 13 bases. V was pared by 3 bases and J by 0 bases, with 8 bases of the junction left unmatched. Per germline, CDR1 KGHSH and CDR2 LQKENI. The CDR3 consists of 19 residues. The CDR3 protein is CASSPAGLAGTSSYNEQFF. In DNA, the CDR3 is TGTGCCAGCTCACCGGCGGGACTAGCGGGGACTAGCTCCTACAATGAGCAGTTCTTC.

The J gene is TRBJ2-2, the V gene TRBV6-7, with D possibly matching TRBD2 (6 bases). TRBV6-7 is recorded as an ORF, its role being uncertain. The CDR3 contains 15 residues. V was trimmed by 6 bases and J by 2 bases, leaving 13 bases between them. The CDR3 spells CASRKDGGNTGELFF. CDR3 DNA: TGTGCCAGCAGAAAAGACGGGGGAAACACCGGGGAGCTGTTTTTT.

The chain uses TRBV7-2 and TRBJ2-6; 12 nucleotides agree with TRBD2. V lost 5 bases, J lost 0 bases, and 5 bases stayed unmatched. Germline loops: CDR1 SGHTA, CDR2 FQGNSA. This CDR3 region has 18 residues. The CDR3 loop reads CASSRRTSGNSGANVLTF. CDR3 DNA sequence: TGTGCCAGCAGCCGTCGGACTAGCGGGAACTCTGGGGCCAACGTCCTGACTTTC.

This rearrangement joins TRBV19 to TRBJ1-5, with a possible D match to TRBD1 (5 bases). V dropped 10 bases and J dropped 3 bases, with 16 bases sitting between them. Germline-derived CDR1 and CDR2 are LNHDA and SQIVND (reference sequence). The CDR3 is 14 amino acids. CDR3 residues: CATNPGADNQPQHF. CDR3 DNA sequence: TGTGCCACCAACCCTGGGGCAGACAATCAGCCCCAGCATTTT. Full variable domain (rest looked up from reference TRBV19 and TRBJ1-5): DGGITQSPKYLFRKEGQNVTLSCEQNLNHDAMYWYRQDPGQGLRLIYYSQIVNDFQKGDIAEGYSVSREKKESFPLTVTSAQKNPTAFYLCATNPGADNQPQHFGDGTRLSIL.

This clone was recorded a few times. The CDR3 is CASSGDIGTVSFNYGYTF. In DNA, the CDR3 is TGTGCCAGCAGCGGGGACATAGGGACAGTGTCTTTTAACTATGGCTACACCTTC. This rearrangement joins TRBV9 to TRBJ1-2; 7 bases agree with TRBD1. Trimming took 3 bases from V and 1 from J; bases not matched to a gene: 15. Germline V gene data show CDR1 as SGDLS and CDR2 as YYNGEE. This CDR3 comprises 18 residues.

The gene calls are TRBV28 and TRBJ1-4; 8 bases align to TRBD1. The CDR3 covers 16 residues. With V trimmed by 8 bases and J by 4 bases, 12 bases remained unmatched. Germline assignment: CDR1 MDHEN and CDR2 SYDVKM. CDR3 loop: CASGSITGGNNEKLFF. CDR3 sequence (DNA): TGTGCCAGCGGATCAATTACAGGGGGGAATAATGAAAAACTGTTTTTT.